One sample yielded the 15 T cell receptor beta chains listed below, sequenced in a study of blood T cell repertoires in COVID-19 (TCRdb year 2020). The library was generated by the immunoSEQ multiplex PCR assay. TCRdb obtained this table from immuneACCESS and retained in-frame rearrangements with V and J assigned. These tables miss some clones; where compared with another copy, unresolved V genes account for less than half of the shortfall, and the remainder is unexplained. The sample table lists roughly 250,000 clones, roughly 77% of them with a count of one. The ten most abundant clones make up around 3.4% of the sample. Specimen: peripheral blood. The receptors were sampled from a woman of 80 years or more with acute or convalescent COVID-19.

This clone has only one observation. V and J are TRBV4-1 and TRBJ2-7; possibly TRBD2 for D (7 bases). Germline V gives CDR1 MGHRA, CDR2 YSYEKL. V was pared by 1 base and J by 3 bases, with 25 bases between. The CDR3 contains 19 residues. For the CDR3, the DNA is TGCGCCAGCAGCCAAGCTATCCTCGGCGTAGGGGGGGGGAGCTACGAGCAGTACTTC. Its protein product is CASSQAILGVGGGSYEQYF.

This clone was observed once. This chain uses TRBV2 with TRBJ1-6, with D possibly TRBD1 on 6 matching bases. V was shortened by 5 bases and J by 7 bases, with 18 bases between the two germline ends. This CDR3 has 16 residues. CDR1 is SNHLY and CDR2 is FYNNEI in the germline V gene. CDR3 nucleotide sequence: TGTGCCAGCAGTCCCCTAGGGGGGGCAGGCAATTCACCCCTCCACTTT. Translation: CASSPLGGAGNSPLHF.

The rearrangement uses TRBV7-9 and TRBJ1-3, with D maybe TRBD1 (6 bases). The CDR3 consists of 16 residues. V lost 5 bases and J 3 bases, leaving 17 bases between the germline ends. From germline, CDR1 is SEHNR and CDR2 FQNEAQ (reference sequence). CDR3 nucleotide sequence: TGTGCCAGCAGCCCCTCTGGGGGGGCATATGGAAACACCATATATTTT. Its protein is CASSPSGGAYGNTIYF.

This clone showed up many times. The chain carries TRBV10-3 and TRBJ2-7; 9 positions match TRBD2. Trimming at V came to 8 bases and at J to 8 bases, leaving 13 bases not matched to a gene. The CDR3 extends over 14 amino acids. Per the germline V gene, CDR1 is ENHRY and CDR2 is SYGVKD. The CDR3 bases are TGTGCCATCCTTAGCGGGAGCCCACCCCAGAAGCAGTACTTC. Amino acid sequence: CAILSGSPPQKQYF.

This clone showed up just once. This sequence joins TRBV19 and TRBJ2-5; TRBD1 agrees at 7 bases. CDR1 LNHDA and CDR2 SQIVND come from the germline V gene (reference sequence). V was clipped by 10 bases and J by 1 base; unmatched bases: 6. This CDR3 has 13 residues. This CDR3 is CATSGGGQETQYF. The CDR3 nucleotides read TGTGCCACCTCAGGGGGTGGCCAAGAGACCCAGTACTTC.

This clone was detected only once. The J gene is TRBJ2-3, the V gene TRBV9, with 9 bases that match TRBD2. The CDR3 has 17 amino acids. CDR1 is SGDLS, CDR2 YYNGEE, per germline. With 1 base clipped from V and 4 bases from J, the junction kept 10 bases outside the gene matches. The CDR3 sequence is CASSVSAGGPYADTQYF. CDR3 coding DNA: TGTGCCAGCAGCGTATCTGCGGGAGGGCCGTATGCAGATACGCAGTATTTT.

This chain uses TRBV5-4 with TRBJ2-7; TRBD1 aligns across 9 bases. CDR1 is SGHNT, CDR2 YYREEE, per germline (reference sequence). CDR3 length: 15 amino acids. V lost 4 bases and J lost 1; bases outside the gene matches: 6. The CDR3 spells CASSDRDRVSYEQYF. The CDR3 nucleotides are TGTGCCAGCAGCGACCGGGACAGGGTGTCCTACGAGCAGTACTTC. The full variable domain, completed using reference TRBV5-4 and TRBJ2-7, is ETGVTQSPTHLIKTRGQQVTLRCSSQSGHNTVSWYQQALGQGPQFIFQYYREEENGRGNFPPRFSGLQFPNYSSELNVNALELDDSALYLCASSDRDRVSYEQYFGPGTRLTVT.

CDR3 DNA: TGTGCCAGCAGTGACGCTAGCGGGAGACGAAATACGCAGTATTTT. This codes for CASSDASGRRNTQYF. The gene calls are TRBV2 and TRBJ2-3; 10 bases line up with TRBD2. The V and J ends lost 3 bases and 7 bases, in that order; junction bases with no gene match: 7. This CDR3 has 15 amino acids. Germline CDR1 and CDR2: SNHLY and FYNNEI. Full variable domain (remainder filled in from reference TRBV2 and TRBJ2-3): EPEVTQTPSHQVTQMGQEVILRCVPISNHLYFYWYRQILGQKVEFLVSFYNNEISEKSEIFDDQFSVERPDGSNFTLKIRSTKLEDSAMYFCASSDASGRRNTQYFGPGTRLTVL.

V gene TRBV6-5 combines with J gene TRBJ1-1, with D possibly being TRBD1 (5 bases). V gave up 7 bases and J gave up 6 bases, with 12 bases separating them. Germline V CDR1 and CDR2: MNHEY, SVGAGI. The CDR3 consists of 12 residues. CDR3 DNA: TGTGCCAGCAACCCCTGGGGGGCTGAAGCTTTCTTT. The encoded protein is CASNPWGAEAFF.

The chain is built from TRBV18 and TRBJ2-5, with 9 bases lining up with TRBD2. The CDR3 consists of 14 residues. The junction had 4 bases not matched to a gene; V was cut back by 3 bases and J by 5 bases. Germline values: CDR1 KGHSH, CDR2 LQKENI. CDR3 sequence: CASSPLAGTETQYF. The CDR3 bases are TGTGCCAGCTCACCGCTAGCGGGAACTGAGACCCAGTACTTC.

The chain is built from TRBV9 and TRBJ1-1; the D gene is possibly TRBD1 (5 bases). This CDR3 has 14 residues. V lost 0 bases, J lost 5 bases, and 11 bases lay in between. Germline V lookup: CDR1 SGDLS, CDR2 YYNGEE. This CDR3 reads CASSVGTGPTEAFF. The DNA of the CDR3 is TGTGCCAGCAGCGTAGGAACAGGACCGACTGAAGCTTTCTTT. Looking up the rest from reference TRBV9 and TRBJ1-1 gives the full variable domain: DSGVTQTPKHLITATGQRVTLRCSPRSGDLSVYWYQQSLDQGLQFLIQYYNGEERAKGNILERFSAQQFPDLHSELNLSSLELGDSALYFCASSVGTGPTEAFFGQGTRLTVV.

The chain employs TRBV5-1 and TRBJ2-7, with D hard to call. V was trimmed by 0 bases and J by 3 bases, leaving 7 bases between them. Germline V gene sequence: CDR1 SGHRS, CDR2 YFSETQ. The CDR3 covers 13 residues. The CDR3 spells CASSLASYYEQYF. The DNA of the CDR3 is TGCGCCAGCAGCTTGGCCTCCTACTACGAGCAGTACTTC.

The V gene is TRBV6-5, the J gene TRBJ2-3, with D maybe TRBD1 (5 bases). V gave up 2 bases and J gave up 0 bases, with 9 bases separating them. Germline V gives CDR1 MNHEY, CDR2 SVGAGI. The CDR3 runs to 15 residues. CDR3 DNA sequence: TGTGCCAGCAGTTACGCGACAGCTAGCACAGATACGCAGTATTTT. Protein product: CASSYATASTDTQYF.

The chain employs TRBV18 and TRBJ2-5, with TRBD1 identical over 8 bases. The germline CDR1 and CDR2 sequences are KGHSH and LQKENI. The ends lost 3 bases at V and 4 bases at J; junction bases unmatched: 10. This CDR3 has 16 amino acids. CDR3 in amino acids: CASSPRLQGAVETQYF. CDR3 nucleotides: TGTGCCAGCTCACCCCGCCTTCAGGGGGCTGTAGAGACCCAGTACTTC.

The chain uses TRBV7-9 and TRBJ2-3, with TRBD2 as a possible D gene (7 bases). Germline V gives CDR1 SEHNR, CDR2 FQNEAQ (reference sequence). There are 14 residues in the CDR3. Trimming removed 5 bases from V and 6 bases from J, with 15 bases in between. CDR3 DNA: TGTGCCAGCAGCCGCTCCCGGGGGGCGGATACGCAGTATTTT. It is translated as CASSRSRGADTQYF.